The present entry profiles one T cell receptor (beta chain) with its context. Its antigen is not yet known. No much larger clone is present one base from it, and per-base qualities are unavailable. This CDR3 is also generated by other DNA sequences in the sample. These data are taken from a study of cytomegalovirus exposure and HLA in healthy donors (dated by TCRdb to the late 2010s). Regarding the research as a whole: In an earlier analysis of roughly 590 of the donors, about 260 Gb of sequence data and some 120 million unique TCR beta sequences from 150 million to 200 million T cells were reported. An early release covering 500 to 750 HLA-typed donors comprised about 290 gigabases of sequencing data and around 80 million unique TCR sequences. Among the roughly 400 genotyped donors, around 81% belonged to the genetic ancestry cluster associated with self-reported Caucasian donors. The aim of the study was to test whether cataloging public T cell receptors could identify signatures of past pathogen exposure. The study used immunosequencing to profile the T cell repertoires of under 700 subjects and linked those repertoires to cytomegalovirus serostatus. A separate validation cohort of roughly 120 different subjects was used in addition to the 666-subject first cohort. High-throughput TCR immunosequencing, statistical association of individual TCRs with disease status, and machine learning were combined to predict cytomegalovirus infection status. A later analysis re-analyzed previously published TCR beta repertoires from 660 or so donors and added high-resolution HLA genotyping to study TCR occurrence patterns. The later analysis used no new phenotypic data to find candidate immune exposures, relying instead on TCR beta sequences and their occurrence across donors. In an earlier analysis of 587 of the donors, high-throughput TCR beta sequencing was used to judge whether each TCR beta V gene segment behaved as functional or pseudogenic. Alongside the repertoire data, information on donor age, sex, ethnicity and CMV serostatus was compiled. Genome-wide SNP genotypes for about 60% of the roughly 700 donors were used in a later genetic analysis, which treated that subset as a discovery cohort. All discovery cohort repertoires had been generated on a single sequencing platform. Both class I and class II loci were covered by HLA typing, at four-digit resolution. Typing coverage varied by locus: roughly 629-630 donors for A, B, C, DRB1 and DQB1; under 550 for DQA1; approximately 570 for DPA1; roughly 450 for DPB1. Because of strong linkage in the cohort, roughly five DR-DQ haplotypes were treated as single units for association and clustering. Among a few hundred genotyped donors of the cohort, an average of approximately 240,000 unique TCR beta nucleotide sequences were sequenced per donor, roughly 18% of them non-productive.

Paper-wide results and their limitations: When HLA alleles, especially DR and DQ, strongly co-occurred, TCR associations were difficult to assign to individual alleles. Most CMV-associated TCR beta chains appeared to be HLA-restricted in a later analysis, and the HLA associations seemed to be driven largely by CMV exposure. An earlier analysis of around 600 of the donors showed that most TCR beta V segments appeared in productive rearrangements either about 90% or about 30% of the time, which broadly matched IMGT annotations. Most TCR sequences were seen in very few donors, while some public TCRs were found in many individuals. The classifier was reported to diagnose cytomegalovirus status with high specificity and sensitivity in both the original and validation cohorts. Because HLA typing was unavailable for some donors at each locus, only the typed subset was used in association tests. A later genetic analysis associated a missense DCLRE1C variant with V-gene and J-gene trimming of TCR beta chains, and an independent cohort replicated the association. Seventeen rarely observed V segments, including chromosome 9 orphons, were excluded from the earlier analysis of several hundred of the donors because counts were too low. In a later analysis, several top co-occurrence clusters were reported to appear linked to parvovirus B19, influenza, CMV and Epstein-Barr virus. A later analysis associated 16,951 TCR beta sequences with specific HLA alleles at a false discovery rate of 0.05. Sequencing depth was assumed to be roughly uniform across donors in the presence/absence analyses, though that assumption may not hold. A later genetic analysis reported fewer N-insertions in productive TCRs among donors in an Asian-associated ancestry cluster than the roughly 640-donor mean. Three of the identified cytomegalovirus-associated TCR beta chains were confirmed in vitro to be specific for cytomegalovirus antigens. For the cohort, immune exposure information was limited to CMV serostatus. This cohort had only TCR beta chains sequenced, and the lack of alpha or paired-chain data limited which features could be detected. Correlated functional status among segregating V segments might reflect linkage disequilibrium, but an unknown experimental factor could not be ruled out. The 87-base-pair reads could not distinguish some IMGT-functional V segments, including TRBV6-2 and TRBV6-3, so those segments were excluded. The study listed 150 to 200 TCR beta chains as associated with cytomegalovirus. In a later analysis, HLA-associated TCR beta chains were found to be more clonally expanded and to have lower generation probabilities than equally common non-associated chains. According to the authors, the approach could potentially be generalized to other disease states and immunological phenotypes. The sequencing pipeline was judged likely to have produced a cluster of highly shared sequence variants as a technical artifact. In a later analysis, TCR association rates were found to vary across HLA loci, with the most associated TCRs seen for DRB1 alleles and the fewest for HLA-C alleles. A further reported finding was that TCR beta sequences accurately predicted the HLA-A and HLA-B alleles for most subjects in the first cohort.

The library was made by the immunoSEQ multiplex PCR assay. For the multiplex PCR, a mixture combining 60 forward primers for TCR Vbeta segments and 13 reverse primers for TCR Jbeta segments was used. Amplification of the CDR3 region of rearranged TCR beta genes was performed with a multiplex PCR assay on genomic DNA. The Illumina HiSeq System was used to sequence the amplified TCR beta libraries as 87-base-pair reads. As for the authors' bioinformatics: A later analysis tallied about 77 million unique TCR beta chains across the approximately 670 repertoires, and some 12 million of those chains were shared by two or more donors. Raw reads were error-corrected and collapsed into unique sequences with a nearest-neighbor algorithm that merged closely related sequences to remove PCR and sequencing errors. To assign V, D and J gene segments, CDR3 sequences were aligned to IMGT reference sequences. For a sequence to be retained, at least a six-nucleotide match to both a V gene segment and a J gene segment was required. Rearrangements were classified as productive when the CDR3 lacked stop codons and remained in frame with V and J, and all other rearrangements were classified as non-productive. Following IMGT convention, CDR3 was defined as the stretch from the second conserved V-encoded cysteine to the conserved J-encoded phenylalanine. The earlier analysis of some 550 of the donors excluded any sequence lacking an unambiguous match to a single V gene segment. An earlier analysis of several hundred of the donors called V segments functional above 56.7% productive rearrangements and segregating when the between-donor standard deviation exceeded 5%. A statistical classification framework was built for diagnosing cytomegalovirus status from the catalog of TCR beta chain sequences. A later analysis assigned V and J genes by comparing TCR nucleotide sequences with IMGT/GENE-DB human TR gene sequences. The TCRdist pipeline was used in a later analysis to assign CDR3 sequences and most-parsimonious VDJ recombination scenarios. In a later analysis, every TCR beta chain was defined by the combination of its CDR3 amino acid sequence and its V-gene family, and reads without a unique V-gene family were dropped. A later analysis removed roughly 590 highly shared, low-generation-probability nucleotide sequences to deal with suspected cross-contamination and a sequencing artifact. A later analysis calculated a clonal expansion index for each public chain from normalized within-repertoire ranks of inferred template counts. In a later analysis, generation probabilities were computed using a VDJ recombination model fitted to out-of-frame rearrangements, and the results were checked against IGoR. Hypergeometric tests were used in a later analysis to score TCR-TCR, TCR-HLA and TCR-CMV co-occurrence, with a repertoire-size bias correction applied to the TCR pairs. False discovery rates were estimated in a later analysis by permuting HLA or CMV assignments 20 times. In a later analysis, co-occurring TCRs were grouped with DBSCAN, and TCRdist sequence similarity was added when clustering was performed within HLA-allele-positive subsets. For co-occurrence clustering, repertoires with fewer than 30,000 or more than 120,000 public chains were excluded, along with 5 or 6 repertoires with anomalous nucleotide sharing. TCRdb's version of the immuneACCESS table is confined to in-frame rearrangements and falls short of the full clone set. An unresolved V gene accounts for under half of the shortfall where checked; the remainder is of unknown origin. That table gives V, J and clone size, and the DNA gave D and trimming. Here the sample has around 270,000 clones; about 80% occur a single time. Less than 0.4% of the sample is in the top ten clones.

The cohort consisted of approximately 670 healthy bone marrow donors. Cohort members were all nominally healthy when sampled, although unrecorded immune exposures were likely present. The donor tested CMV seronegative and was one of the 352 seronegative cohort members. A peripheral blood sample was collected from each donor, and TCR beta sequencing was performed on peripheral blood mononuclear cells. The Qiagen DNeasy Blood Extraction Kit was used to extract genomic DNA from the blood cell samples. The CDR3 goes from the cysteine to the phenylalanine over 14 residues. Kept here is only the CDR3 DNA, which spans 42 bases and is read in frame from base 1. The germline V gene supplies CDR1 MGHRA and CDR2 YSYEKL. A distance of 13 bases separates the germline ends of V and J, which lose 8 bases and 0 bases respectively.

The sample consisted of PBMCs. The clonotype comes from a girl aged 2 to 10 in good health and CMV-seronegative. The chain uses TRBV4-1 and TRBJ1-1; too little of a D gene remains to name it. The DNA sequence is as follows: TGCGCCAGCCGCAAAGACAAAATGAACACTGAAGCTTTCTTT. The encoded protein is CASRKDKMNTEAFF.